These 24 T cell receptor beta chains share one sample of origin, sequenced in a study of siplizumab effects on memory and regulatory T cells. The protocol was immunoSEQ multiplex PCR, while the TCRdb copy is restricted to in-frame clones and leaves out a portion. The table includes over 100,000 clones, about 90% detected once. Sequenced: Tregs sorted from blood. These receptors were obtained from a human donor in good health.

About this clone itself: Within the sample, other DNA sequences also encode this same CDR3. This chain's CDR3 is CASSLAGTGRGMNTEAFF. The CDR3 DNA reads TGTGCCAGCAGCTTGGCCGGCACTGGACGGGGGATGAACACTGAAGCTTTCTTT. The genes are TRBV5-6 and TRBJ1-1; D is perhaps TRBD1 (5 bases). Germline CDR1 reads SGHDT; CDR2 reads YYEEEE. The CDR3 runs to 18 residues. Trimming left V 0 bases short and J 0 bases short, with 18 bases between.

The J gene is TRBJ1-6, the V gene TRBV6-6, with 7 bases matching TRBD1. This CDR3 comprises 14 residues. Germline lookup yields CDR1 MNHNY and CDR2 SVGAGI (reference sequence). V lost 6 bases and J lost 7; bases outside the gene matches: 6. As DNA, the CDR3 is TGTGCCAGCAGGAGGGACAGCTTAAATTCACCCCTCCACTTT. As protein: CASRRDSLNSPLHF.

This sequence joins TRBV2 and TRBJ2-1, with 8 nucleotides matching TRBD1. V was clipped by 8 bases and J by 2 bases; unmatched bases: 5. The CDR3 loop spans 14 amino acids. Germline V lookup: CDR1 SNHLY, CDR2 FYNNEI. The CDR3 region is CASGTDRAYNEQFF. The CDR3 region has the DNA TGTGCCAGCGGGACGGACAGGGCCTACAATGAGCAGTTCTTC.

This chain links TRBV18 with TRBJ1-5; 7 nucleotides align to TRBD1. The CDR3 has 14 residues. V lost 6 bases, J lost 6 bases, and 8 bases stayed unmatched. Germline CDR1 is KGHSH and CDR2 is LQKENI. The CDR3 DNA is TGTGCCAGCTCTCCTACAGGGGACTCTCAGCCCCAGCATTTT. Protein sequence: CASSPTGDSQPQHF.

The V gene is TRBV6-1, the J gene TRBJ1-2; TRBD1 matches 7 bases. Germline assignment: CDR1 MNHNS and CDR2 SASEGT. CDR3 length equals 15 residues. Losses at the gene ends were 2 bases for V and 4 bases for J; bases not matched to a gene: 7. The CDR3 spells CASSELTGTAYGYTF. The CDR3, as DNA: TGTGCCAGCAGTGAACTAACCGGGACAGCCTATGGCTACACCTTC.

This sequence joins TRBV27 and TRBJ1-1; D possibly corresponds to TRBD1 (6 bases). The germline V gene encodes CDR1 MNHEY and CDR2 SMNVEV (reference sequence). V shed 1 base and J shed 4 bases, with 13 bases lying between them. The CDR3 is made up of 15 amino acids. The CDR3 region is CASSLWAAGATEAFF. The CDR3, as DNA: TGTGCCAGCAGTTTATGGGCGGCAGGGGCCACTGAAGCTTTCTTT.

The chain recombines TRBV4-2 with TRBJ2-7; D remains unclear. Trimming shortened V by 1 base and J by 2 bases, and 9 bases separated the two germline ends. Germline V gives CDR1 LGHNA, CDR2 YNFKEQ. The CDR3 loop spans 14 amino acids. The CDR3 region has the DNA TGTGCCAGCAGCCAAGTTCGGGCTACCTACGAGCAGTACTTC. Protein product: CASSQVRATYEQYF.

The V call is TRBV29-1, the J call TRBJ1-2; D uncertain. V lost 7 bases, J lost 3 bases, and 12 bases lay in between. This CDR3 is 12 amino acids long. CDR1 is SQVTM, CDR2 ANQGSEA, per germline. CDR3 sequence: CSGGDMDYGYTF. In DNA, the CDR3 is TGCAGCGGGGGAGACATGGACTATGGCTACACCTTC.

DNA for the CDR3: TGTGCCAGCAGCCGCCAGAGTCTCTCCTACGAGCAGTACTTC. This gives the protein CASSRQSLSYEQYF. The V and J genes are TRBV7-2 and TRBJ2-7; D gene unclear. The germline CDR1 and CDR2 sequences are SGHTA and FQGNSA. The V gene lost 5 bases and the J gene lost 0 bases, with 11 bases spanning the gap. The CDR3 totals 14 residues.

This clone was counted once. The V gene is TRBV5-5, the J gene TRBJ1-3, with TRBD1 as a possible D gene (5 bases). V lost 3 bases and J lost 2, with 6 bases in between. CDR1 and CDR2 (germline): SGHKS, YYEKEE (reference sequence). The CDR3 length is 13 residues. CDR3: CASSWGTGNTIYF. As DNA, the CDR3 is TGTGCCAGCAGCTGGGGGACTGGAAACACCATATATTTT. Full variable domain (outside the CDR3, taken from reference TRBV5-5 and TRBJ1-3): DAGVTQSPTHLIKTRGQQVTLRCSPISGHKSVSWYQQVLGQGPQFIFQYYEKEERGRGNFPDRFSARQFPNYSSELNVNALLLGDSALYLCASSWGTGNTIYFGEGSWLTVV.

The CDR3 bases are TGTGCCAGCAGCATAGGACCCAACTATGGCTACACCTTC. As protein: CASSIGPNYGYTF. The V call is TRBV7-9, the J call TRBJ1-2; D gene uncertain. Trimming stripped 5 bases from V and 2 bases from J, with 9 bases between. Germline lookup yields CDR1 SEHNR and CDR2 FQNEAQ (reference sequence). The CDR3 runs to 13 residues.

The chain uses TRBV6-6 and TRBJ1-3; D ambiguous. This CDR3 is built from 13 residues. From germline, CDR1 is MNHNY and CDR2 SVGAGI (reference sequence). V dropped 7 bases and J dropped 4 bases, with 11 bases sitting between them. DNA of the CDR3: TGTGCCAGCAAGGCGTCGGGGGGAAACACCATATATTTT. It yields the protein CASKASGGNTIYF.

The chain links TRBV28 to TRBJ2-5, with TRBD2 identical over 9 bases. Trimming removed 2 bases from V and 7 bases from J; junction bases left unmatched: 5. This CDR3 is 14 amino acids long. The germline gives CDR1 MDHEN, CDR2 SYDVKM. CDR3 sequence reads: CASSLSGGTGTQYF. For the CDR3, the DNA is TGTGCCAGCAGTTTAAGCGGGGGGACCGGGACCCAGTACTTC.

V is TRBV10-3 and J is TRBJ2-7; possibly TRBD2 for D (5 bases). The germline CDR1 and CDR2 sequences are ENHRY and SYGVKD. Trimming took 8 bases from V and 7 from J, leaving 18 bases between them. There are 13 residues in the CDR3. CDR3 DNA sequence: TGTGCCATCGGATTGAGCGGACCGTGGGAGCAGTACTTC. Translated: CAIGLSGPWEQYF.

This chain links TRBV2 with TRBJ1-1, with TRBD1 identical over 9 bases. V was pared by 6 bases and J by 2 bases, with 4 bases of the junction left unmatched. Germline V gene lookup returns CDR1 SNHLY and CDR2 FYNNEI. The CDR3 covers 14 residues. DNA of the CDR3: TGTGCCAGCAGGTGGACAGGGGTTAACACTGAAGCTTTCTTT. Translated: CASRWTGVNTEAFF.

The V and J genes are TRBV6-5 and TRBJ2-7; possibly TRBD2 for D (6 bases). The V end was cut by 6 bases, the J end by 6 bases, with 18 bases between. Germline CDR1 is MNHEY and CDR2 is SVGAGI. CDR3 length equals 14 residues. CDR3 loop: CASRVPGVRGEQYF. Written as DNA, the CDR3 is TGTGCCAGCAGAGTTCCGGGGGTACGGGGCGAGCAGTACTTC.

The V call is TRBV18, the J call TRBJ1-6, with D possibly matching TRBD1 (6 bases). The CDR3 length is 16 residues. The V and J ends lost 2 bases and 7 bases respectively, with 15 bases between them. Germline V gene sequence: CDR1 KGHSH, CDR2 LQKENI. The CDR3 here is CASSPSVQGKNSPLHF. CDR3 bases: TGTGCCAGCTCACCATCCGTACAGGGTAAAAATTCACCCCTCCACTTT.

The chain links TRBV6-5 to TRBJ1-1, with 8 bases lining up with TRBD1. After removal of 5 bases from V and 4 bases from J, the junction contained 3 bases not matched to a gene. Germline CDR1 reads MNHEY; CDR2 reads SVGAGI. The CDR3 has 13 amino acids. The CDR3, as DNA: TGTGCCAGCAGTGGACAGGGACGCACTGAAGCTTTCTTT. This gives the protein CASSGQGRTEAFF.

V gene TRBV7-2 combines with J gene TRBJ2-2; no clear D gene. Per the germline V gene, CDR1 is SGHTA and CDR2 is FQGNSA. Deletions cut 5 bases from V and 1 base from J, with 8 bases between. CDR3 length: 14 residues. The chain's CDR3 is CASSLLQNTGELFF. CDR3 nucleotide sequence: TGTGCCAGCAGCCTATTACAGAACACCGGGGAGCTGTTTTTT.

The chain links TRBV6-1 to TRBJ1-2; maybe TRBD1 (5 bases). In germline, CDR1 is MNHNS, CDR2 SASEGT. The CDR3 has 17 amino acids. Trimming took 2 bases from V and 7 from J, leaving 23 bases between them. CDR3 region: CASSEHGALEGSSGYTF. DNA of the CDR3: TGTGCCAGCAGTGAACACGGTGCCCTAGAGGGGTCTAGTGGCTACACCTTC.

The chain links TRBV5-1 to TRBJ1-1; D gene unclear. The CDR3 runs to 13 residues. The germline V and J ends were trimmed by 0 bases and 4 bases, with 7 bases remaining between them. Germline CDR1 and CDR2: SGHRS and YFSETQ. This chain's CDR3 is CASSLETGTEAFF. As DNA, the CDR3 is TGCGCCAGCAGCTTGGAGACCGGCACTGAAGCTTTCTTT.

The V gene is TRBV2, the J gene TRBJ1-2; 7 bases agree with TRBD1. The CDR3 is 19 residues long. The junction had 23 bases not matched to a gene; V was cut back by 9 bases and J by 1 base. Looked up from germline, CDR1 is SNHLY and CDR2 is FYNNEI. CDR3 residues: CASLDSTGRAENLNYGYTF. DNA of the CDR3: TGTGCCAGTCTAGACTCGACAGGGAGGGCAGAAAACCTTAACTATGGCTACACCTTC.

This chain uses TRBV7-8 with TRBJ1-2; D is perhaps TRBD1 (5 bases). This CDR3 is built from 14 residues. The V end lost 1 base, the J end lost 4 bases, and 10 bases lay between the germline ends. Germline lookup yields CDR1 SGHVS and CDR2 FQNEAQ. For the CDR3, the DNA is TGTGCCAGCAGCTTAGGACGGGGGAGCTATGGCTACACCTTC. This translates into CASSLGRGSYGYTF.

This clone occurred once. V gene TRBV19 combines with J gene TRBJ2-1; TRBD2 matches at 9 bases. This CDR3 is 15 amino acids long. The junction had 12 bases not matched to a gene; V was cut back by 7 bases and J by 8 bases. Per the germline V gene, CDR1 is LNHDA and CDR2 is SQIVND (reference sequence). The CDR3 DNA follows: TGTGCCAGTATCCCCCCGGGTAGCGGGAGATATGAGCAGTTCTTC. It is translated as CASIPPGSGRYEQFF.